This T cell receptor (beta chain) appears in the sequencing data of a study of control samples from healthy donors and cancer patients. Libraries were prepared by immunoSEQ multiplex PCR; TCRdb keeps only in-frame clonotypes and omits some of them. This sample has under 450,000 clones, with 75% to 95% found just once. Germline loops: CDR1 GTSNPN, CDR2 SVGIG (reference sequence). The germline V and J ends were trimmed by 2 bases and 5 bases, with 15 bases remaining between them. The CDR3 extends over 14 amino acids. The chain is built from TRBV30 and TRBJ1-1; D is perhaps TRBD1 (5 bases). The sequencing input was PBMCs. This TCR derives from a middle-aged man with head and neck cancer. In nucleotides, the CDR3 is TGTGCCTGGAGTCCCCCAGACAGTAGAACTGAAGCTTTCTTT. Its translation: CAWSPPDSRTEAFF.